The present TCR beta chain was sequenced within a study of T cell changes during pregnancy in multiple sclerosis. Generated by immunoSEQ multiplex PCR, the TCRdb table keeps only in-frame clones and is missing some. Of about 92,000 clones in the sample, roughly 90% are singletons; the top ten hold 1.5%. In germline, CDR1 is SGDLS, CDR2 YYNGEE. The CDR3 loop spans 14 amino acids. V gave up 0 bases and J gave up 6 bases; unmatched junction bases: 3. The chain has TRBV9 and TRBJ1-2; 9 bases are a match to TRBD1. The specimen was peripheral blood, collected in the first trimester of pregnancy. This receptor was identified in a female donor with multiple sclerosis, enrolled in a pregnancy study. In nucleotides, the CDR3 is TGTGCCAGCAGCGTAGAACAGGGGGCAAATGGCTACACCTTC. Translating it yields CASSVEQGANGYTF.